Below, 19 T cell receptor beta chains from the same sample are listed, as sequenced in a study of blood T cell repertoires in COVID-19. Using immunoSEQ multiplex PCR, the repertoire was profiled, and TCRdb retains in-frame clones only, with some absent. Among around 140,000 clones, roughly 79% were seen once, and the ten largest hold just under 3%. Material: PBMCs or T cells enriched from blood (not recorded which). Source of these receptors: a woman aged 45-59 years who had recovered from COVID-19.

The rearrangement links TRBV24-1 to TRBJ2-1; 7 bases map to TRBD2. There are 15 residues in the CDR3. Germline CDR1 KGHDR, CDR2 SFDVKD. Trimming removed 0 bases from V and 6 bases from J; junction bases left unmatched: 4. CDR3 amino acids: CATSDLGSGVNEQFF. The CDR3 bases are TGTGCCACCAGTGATTTGGGCAGCGGGGTCAATGAGCAGTTCTTC.

This chain connects TRBV5-4 to TRBJ2-2; 8 positions agree with TRBD2. The CDR3 consists of 15 residues. Germline-derived CDR1 and CDR2 are SGHNT and YYREEE (reference sequence). The junction had 3 bases not matched to a gene; V was cut back by 4 bases and J by 1 base. Here the CDR3 reads CASSAGLGNTGELFF. In DNA form, the CDR3 reads TGTGCCAGCAGCGCGGGACTAGGGAACACCGGGGAGCTGTTTTTT.

The rearrangement uses TRBV4-1 and TRBJ2-7; possibly TRBD2 for D (7 bases). This CDR3 comprises 16 residues. Germline CDR1 and CDR2: MGHRA and YSYEKL. V lost 3 bases to trimming and J lost 5 bases, with 20 bases between them. The CDR3: CASSHPPPGGPDEQYF. The CDR3 region has the DNA TGCGCCAGCAGCCACCCACCCCCGGGGGGCCCAGACGAGCAGTACTTC.

The chain links TRBV6-5 to TRBJ1-5; no reliable D call. Trimming shortened V by 8 bases and J by 2 bases, and 13 bases separated the two germline ends. CDR1 MNHEY and CDR2 SVGAGI come from the germline V gene. The CDR3 has 14 amino acids. The CDR3 sequence: CASADRDGNQPQHF. Here the CDR3 DNA reads TGTGCCAGCGCGGATCGGGATGGCAATCAGCCCCAGCATTTT.

The CDR3 bases are TGTGCCAGCACCCTCGACTCAGGGGCTGAAGCTTTCTTT. As protein: CASTLDSGAEAFF. This sequence joins TRBV12-3 or TRBV12-4 and TRBJ1-1; tentatively, D is TRBD1 (6 bases). This CDR3 is 13 amino acids long. Between the trimmed V and J ends, which lost 7 bases and 6 bases, there was a span of 15 bases.

This clone has more than one count but fewer than ten. The chain recombines TRBV6-5 with TRBJ2-7; 11 nucleotides agree with TRBD2. The CDR3 is 14 residues long. CDR1 is MNHEY and CDR2 is SVGAGI in the germline V gene. V trimming: 7 bases; J trimming: 2 bases; junction bases outside the gene matches: 4. The CDR3 nucleotides read TGTGCCAGCAACCTTAGCGGGAGGGCCTACGAGCAGTACTTC. Encoded protein: CASNLSGRAYEQYF.

This clone was counted once. This rearrangement joins TRBV28 to TRBJ1-3; D unclear. The germline V gene has CDR1 MDHEN and CDR2 SYDVKM. CDR3 length: 14 amino acids. The V end was cut by 6 bases, the J end by 0 bases, with 9 bases between. The CDR3 protein is CASRRSNSGNTIYF. CDR3 DNA: TGTGCCAGCAGGAGGAGTAACTCTGGAAACACCATATATTTT.

V is TRBV5-1 and J is TRBJ1-4; D is ambiguous. This CDR3 region has 16 residues. Germline loops: CDR1 SGHRS, CDR2 YFSETQ. V was cut by 1 base and J by 4 bases, with 14 bases left in between. The CDR3: CASSLIGPGLNEKLFF. In DNA form, the CDR3 reads TGCGCCAGCAGCTTGATCGGGCCAGGACTTAATGAAAAACTGTTTTTT.

CDR3 DNA: TGTGCCAGCAGCTCCCCGGACGACAGGGGGGATTATGGCTACACCTTC. Translated, it gives CASSSPDDRGDYGYTF. The gene calls are TRBV11-3 and TRBJ1-2; 9 bases are shared with TRBD1. The CDR3 loop spans 16 amino acids. Unmatched junction bases numbered 11, after V lost 4 bases and J lost 5 bases. Germline V lookup: CDR1 SGHNT, CDR2 YENEEA.

The rearrangement uses TRBV11-2 and TRBJ1-2; D gene uncertain. CDR1 SGHAT and CDR2 FQNNGV come from the germline V gene. The CDR3 has 13 residues. V was shortened by 1 base and J by 4 bases, with 7 bases between the two germline ends. The CDR3 bases are TGTGCCAGCAGCTTAGGCGGATTCTATGGCTACACCTTC. Translating it yields CASSLGGFYGYTF.

The gene calls are TRBV19 and TRBJ1-1; D not resolved. CDR3 length: 13 amino acids. Germline V lookup: CDR1 LNHDA, CDR2 SQIVND (reference sequence). Trimming cost V 5 bases and J 11 bases, with 18 bases left between them. CDR3 sequence: CASSVGLTVRAFF. The CDR3 nucleotides are TGTGCCAGTAGTGTGGGCCTTACCGTTCGGGCTTTCTTT.

The chain combines TRBV10-1 with TRBJ1-1; TRBD1 aligns across 9 bases. With V trimmed by 0 bases and J by 6 bases, 2 bases remained unmatched. CDR1 and CDR2 (germline): WNHNN, SYGVQD (reference sequence). The CDR3 is 14 residues long. As DNA, the CDR3 is TGCGCCAGCAGTGAGTCACAGGGGGCGTCTGAAGCTTTCTTT. This encodes CASSESQGASEAFF.

The J gene is TRBJ2-6, the V gene TRBV18, with 8 bases identical to TRBD1. Looked up from germline, CDR1 is KGHSH and CDR2 is LQKENI. This CDR3 spans 16 amino acids. With 2 bases clipped from V and 2 bases from J, the junction kept 2 bases outside the gene matches. The DNA of the CDR3 is TGTGCCAGCTCACCAGCAGGGGGCGCTGGGGCCAACGTCCTGACTTTC. It translates to CASSPAGGAGANVLTF.

The genes are TRBV28 and TRBJ1-4; 11 bases map to TRBD1. CDR1 is MDHEN, CDR2 SYDVKM, per germline. V gave up 9 bases and J gave up 13 bases; unmatched junction bases: 4. CDR3 length: 11 amino acids. CDR3 region: CASGTGGILFF. Here the CDR3 DNA reads TGTGCCAGTGGGACAGGGGGGATACTGTTTTTT.

The V gene is TRBV7-2, the J gene TRBJ1-6; possibly TRBD1 for D (5 bases). V was cut by 5 bases and J by 6 bases, with 11 bases left in between. The CDR3 sequence is 14 residues long. Germline lookup yields CDR1 SGHTA and CDR2 FQGNSA. The CDR3 coding sequence is TGTGCCAGCAGCGCGCAGGGTGGTAATTCACCCCTCCACTTT. Translation: CASSAQGGNSPLHF.

J is TRBJ2-7 and V is TRBV13; no clear D. This CDR3 region has 13 residues. From germline, CDR1 is PRHDT and CDR2 FYEKMQ (reference sequence). The V end was cut by 3 bases, the J end by 3 bases, with 9 bases between. CDR3 in amino acids: CASSFRGDYEQYF. DNA for the CDR3: TGTGCCAGCAGCTTTAGAGGAGACTACGAGCAGTACTTC.

This clone was seen only once. The V gene is TRBV28, the J gene TRBJ2-2; 7 bases align to TRBD2. Germline loops: CDR1 MDHEN, CDR2 SYDVKM. There are 14 residues in the CDR3. V lost 7 bases and J lost 5; bases outside the gene matches: 7. The CDR3 DNA reads TGTGCCAGCATTGGGAGGGAGTGGACCGGGGAGCTGTTTTTT. Encoded protein: CASIGREWTGELFF.

The chain joins TRBV2 to TRBJ1-5; D is ambiguous. This CDR3 has 13 residues. Trimming stripped 4 bases from V and 1 base from J, with 5 bases between. The germline gives CDR1 SNHLY, CDR2 FYNNEI. CDR3 DNA sequence: TGTGCCAGCAGTGGACAAAGCAATCAGCCCCAGCATTTT. The encoded protein is CASSGQSNQPQHF.

This chain uses TRBV11-2 with TRBJ2-3, with D perhaps TRBD2 (5 bases). Germline V CDR1 and CDR2: SGHAT, FQNNGV. V dropped 5 bases and J dropped 6 bases, with 9 bases sitting between them. CDR3 length equals 12 residues. CDR3: CASSRGYDTQYF. Written as DNA, the CDR3 is TGTGCCAGCAGCCGAGGGTACGATACGCAGTATTTT.